The clone carrying this T cell receptor (beta chain) was detected only a few times. Its matching antigen is unknown. Included in the TCR beta cDNA libraries were unique molecular identifiers. It was from about 0.94 to 9.7 million T cells that approximately 500,000 cDNA molecules came. Via MiXCR, TCRdb re-called the PCR reads, giving one row per CDR3 protein. The table has roughly 540,000 distinct CDR3 sequences, 34% seen once. These data are taken from a study of post-analysis software for immune sequencing data. Study-wide background: Some patients lacked subtype; others had relapsing-remitting, secondary progressive or progressive-relapsing disease. General study findings and limits: Strong co-clustering by F measure linked samples that shared a preparation batch. Normalized Chao1 diversity in multiple sclerosis patients fell significantly below that of controls.

This clonotype was obtained from a girl aged 2-17 years with multiple sclerosis. Sequenced input: blood.

Here the CDR3 reads CSARAGGNEQFF. CDR3 nucleotide sequence: TGCAGTGCTAGAGCTGGGGGAAATGAGCAGTTCTTC. The chain uses TRBV20-1 and TRBJ2-1; D might be TRBD1 or TRBD2, each matching 5 bases. Germline CDR1 and CDR2: DFQATT and SNEGSKA (reference sequence). V was shortened by 1 base and J by 7 bases, with 8 bases between the two germline ends. The CDR3 consists of 12 residues.